This TCR beta chain was captured by sequencing in a study of regulatory T cells in long-lasting Graves disease (dated by TCRdb to the early 2020s). With regard to the full study: In the newly diagnosed Graves' disease group, patients had been taking antithyroid drugs for less than 3 months. Persistent Graves' disease patients were compared with newly diagnosed Graves' disease patients by peripheral blood TCR sequencing and RNA sequencing. The study was conducted in China and was registered as a clinical trial. TCR sequencing covered some 13 persistent and roughly 20 newly diagnosed Graves' disease patients, around 35 samples in total. General conclusions and limits of the study: Preferential use of TRBV28, TRBJ1-2 and TRBJ2-5 was observed in persistent disease, whereas TRBV20-1 and TRBJ2-1 were favored in newly diagnosed disease. The authors noted that the small sample size was a limitation that may lower accuracy. A larger number of public clonotypes was shared among persistent patients (approximately 2,600) than among newly diagnosed patients (around 890). Compared with newly diagnosed patients, persistent Graves' disease patients had lower TCR Shannon entropy and fewer highly expanded clones, which suggests clonal expansion. Only the TCR beta chain was sequenced and analyzed. Peripheral blood alone was examined, since thyroid tissue, which constituted the primary lesion, could not be accessed.

CDR1 and CDR2, per the germline V gene (reference sequence), are DFQATT and SNEGSKA. V and J are truncated by 6 bases and 6 bases respectively, leaving an intervening sequence of 22 bases. The CDR3 numbers 15 residues from cysteine through phenylalanine. The entry retains the CDR3 DNA only, 45 bases that are in frame from base 1. Of note for this clonotype: The antigen it recognizes is unknown. Base qualities are not recorded, but no much larger clone differs from it by a single base.

Preparation of the library involved multiplex PCR. This sample was sequenced with an Illumina HiSeq 4000. To build TCR beta libraries, CDR3 regions were amplified by Arm-PCR using iRepertoire HTBI primers. Before sequencing, the PCR products underwent gel purification. The paper's data handling went like this. Across samples, about 63 TRBV and 14 TRBJ segments were identified and used for gene usage analysis of CDR3 amino acid clonotypes. Filtered high-quality paired reads were merged into contigs using COPE and FqMerger. BLAST was used to align contigs to IMGT TRBV, TRBD and TRBJ reference genes, and CDR3 was defined according to IMGT. Any clonotype with a frequency above 0.1% was classified as a highly expanded clone. Shannon entropy served as the measure of repertoire diversity, while the Gini coefficient captured V-J evenness. A clonotype was considered public if more than one individual shared it. TCRdb reprocessing: public reads trimmed at Q25 with fastp, clones called with MiXCR, in-frame beta chains kept. Rows are combined by CDR3 protein, so each entry shows the most common genes and DNA. The V and J calls and clone size come from TCRdb's table, not from the authors' own analysis. Within this sample are about 560,000 distinct CDR3 sequences, with around 15% of them counted one time only. Of the sample, around 12% falls within the top ten clones.

What this sample's time point label stands for: newly diagnosed GD, antithyroid drugs for less than 3 months. For both TCR sequencing and RNA sequencing, RNA was extracted from PBMCs in TRIzol. The diagnosis of Graves' disease followed American Thyroid Association guidelines. Patients were recruited from an endocrinology department in Xi'an, China. Each patient gave approximately 8.8 milliliters of peripheral blood, collected in an EDTA anticoagulant tube. Ficoll Paque Plus density gradient separation was used to isolate PBMCs, and no additional T cell sorting was done. An Agilent 2100 Bioanalyzer and agarose gel were used to check RNA quality, while a NanoDrop 2000 measured RNA concentration. The data were also submitted as part of a second study, on T cells in Graves' hyperthyroidism and ophthalmopathy. Taken from the second paper: Graves' hyperthyroidism was defined as stable when no progression to ophthalmopathy occurred over 18 months of follow-up. Hyperthyroidism patients were newly diagnosed, with disease duration under 2 months, and aged 18 to 65 years. Any patient with an uncontrolled infection, another autoimmune disease, pregnancy or lactation was excluded. Clinical symptoms, serum thyroxine and TRAb, thyroid ultrasound, and orbital computed tomography formed the basis for the diagnoses. For the first round of RT-PCR on the TCR CDR3, the HTBI primer set was used together with the Qiagen OneStep RT-PCR kit. Most expanded thyroid clonotypes (frequency above 0.001) were also detected in blood, a finding suggesting that blood repertoires may reflect thyroid immune responses. In cross-validation, a model built on a 13 V-J signature told ophthalmopathy apart from stable hyperthyroidism with approximately 90% sensitivity and 81% to 82% specificity, and in testing the same model reached 80%/75%. In validation, the model predicted progression to ophthalmopathy with roughly 66% sensitivity and 72% to 85% specificity, a median of roughly seven months before onset. TCR V-J signatures able to tell the groups apart were searched for in a discovery cohort of some 100 patients, of whom roughly 42 had Graves' ophthalmopathy and 55 to 60 had stable Graves' hyperthyroidism. Prospective prediction of ophthalmopathy was tested in an independent validation cohort of fewer than 20 hyperthyroidism patients and roughly 16 patients who later progressed to ophthalmopathy. For training and testing, the roughly 100 patients in the discovery cohort were randomly divided in a 7:3 ratio. In roughly six Graves' hyperthyroidism patients, the study also compared T-cell repertoires from thyroid tissue with T-cell repertoires from blood. Following sampling, methimazole starting at 30 mg daily was given to hyperthyroidism patients, and high-dose intravenous methylprednisolone was given to ophthalmopathy patients. The libraries were constructed in a second round of multiplex PCR and then size-selected and purified. Sequencing of the libraries was done on an Illumina HiSeq2000 using paired-end 100 bp reads. Raw data were processed with SOAPnuke, discarding reads with adapters, uncalled bases, mean Phred below 15, or no exact constant-primer or identifier match. High-quality paired reads were merged using COPE v1.2.5, and each unique nucleotide sequence was defined as a clonotype. MiTCR v1.1 was used to align clonotypes to the IMGT TRBV, TRBD and TRBJ reference segments. The analysis was restricted to V-J combinations with a frequency above 0.0001, which together covered 98% to 99.2% of the repertoires. The TCS score was defined as the ratio of F50 (clonal expansion) to E x V (chaos), calculated using BLOSUM62-based TCRdist between CDR3 peptides within each V-J. Welch's t-statistics and random forest reduced fewer than 600 V-J features to roughly 13, which were used in a naive Bayes classifier (R e1071). Sample size was not statistically predetermined, and investigators were not blinded to group allocation. According to the paper, TCR Vbeta CDR3 sequencing was carried out on over 130 peripheral blood samples, which came from approximately 41 ophthalmopathy, around 75 hyperthyroidism and roughly 17 progressor patients.

Specimen: peripheral blood mononuclear cells (PBMCs), collected at new diagnosis, from a patient treated with antithyroid drugs. The receptor chain draws on TRBV20-1 and TRBJ2-3; the D gene could be TRBD1 or TRBD2, each one agreeing over 5 bases. The clonotype was recovered from a man in his late teens or twenties with Graves disease. Donor details come from another sample of the same person, matched by shared clones. CDR3 region: CSAMSGGRGRDTQYF. The nucleotide sequence reads as follows: TGCAGTGCCATGTCTGGGGGACGTGGTCGGGATACGCAGTATTTT.